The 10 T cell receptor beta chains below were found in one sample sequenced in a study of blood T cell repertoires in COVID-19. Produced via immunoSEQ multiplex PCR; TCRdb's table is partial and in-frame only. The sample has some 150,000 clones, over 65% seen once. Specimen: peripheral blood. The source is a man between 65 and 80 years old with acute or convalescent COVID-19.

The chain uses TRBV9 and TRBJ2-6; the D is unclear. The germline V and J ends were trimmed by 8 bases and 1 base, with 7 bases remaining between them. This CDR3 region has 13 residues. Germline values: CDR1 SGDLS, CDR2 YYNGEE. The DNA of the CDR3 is TGTGCCAGTGCCAGGTCTGGGGCCAACGTCCTGACTTTC. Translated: CASARSGANVLTF.

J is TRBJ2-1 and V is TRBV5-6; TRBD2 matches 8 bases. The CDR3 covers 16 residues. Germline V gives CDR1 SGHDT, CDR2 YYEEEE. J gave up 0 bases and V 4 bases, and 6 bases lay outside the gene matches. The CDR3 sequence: CASSGTGTSSYNEQFF. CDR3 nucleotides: TGTGCCAGCAGCGGCACCGGGACTAGCTCCTACAATGAGCAGTTCTTC. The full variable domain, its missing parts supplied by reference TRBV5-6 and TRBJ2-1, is DAGVTQSPTHLIKTRGQQVTLRCSPKSGHDTVSWYQQALGQGPQFIFQYYEEEERQRGNFPDRFSGHQFPNYSSELNVNALLLGDSALYLCASSGTGTSSYNEQFFGPGTRLTVL.

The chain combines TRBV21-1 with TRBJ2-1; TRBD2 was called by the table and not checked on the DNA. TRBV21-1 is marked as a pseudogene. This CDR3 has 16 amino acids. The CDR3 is CASSSQAGGAYNEQFF. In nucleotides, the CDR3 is TGTGCCAGCAGCTCGCAGGCGGGAGGTGCCTACAATGAGCAGTTCTTC.

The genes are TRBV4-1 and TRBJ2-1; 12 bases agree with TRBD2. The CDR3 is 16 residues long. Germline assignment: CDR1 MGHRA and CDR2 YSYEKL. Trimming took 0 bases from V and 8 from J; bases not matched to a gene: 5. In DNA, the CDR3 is TGCGCCAGCAGCCAAGAACCGACTAGCGGGAGTCATGAGCAGTTCTTC. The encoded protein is CASSQEPTSGSHEQFF.

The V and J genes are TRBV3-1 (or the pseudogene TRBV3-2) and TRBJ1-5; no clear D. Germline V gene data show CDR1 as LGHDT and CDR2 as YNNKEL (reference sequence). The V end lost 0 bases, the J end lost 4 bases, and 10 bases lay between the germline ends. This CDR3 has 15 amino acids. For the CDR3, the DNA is TGTGCCAGCAGCCAAGATCACCGAGGGAATCAGCCCCAGCATTTT. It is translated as CASSQDHRGNQPQHF.

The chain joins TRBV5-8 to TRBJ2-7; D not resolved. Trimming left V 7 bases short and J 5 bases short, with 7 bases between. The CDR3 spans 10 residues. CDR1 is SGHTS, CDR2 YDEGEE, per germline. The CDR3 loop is CASSIHEQYF. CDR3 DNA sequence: TGTGCCAGCTCCATCCACGAGCAGTACTTC.

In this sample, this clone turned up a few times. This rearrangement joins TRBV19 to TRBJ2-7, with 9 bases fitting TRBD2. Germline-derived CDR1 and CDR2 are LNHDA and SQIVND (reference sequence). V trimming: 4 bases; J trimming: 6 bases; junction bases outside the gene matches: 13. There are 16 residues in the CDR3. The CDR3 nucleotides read TGTGCCAGTAGTAGGACTCGCGGGGGGGCCCTCGGCGAGCAGTACTTC. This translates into CASSRTRGGALGEQYF.

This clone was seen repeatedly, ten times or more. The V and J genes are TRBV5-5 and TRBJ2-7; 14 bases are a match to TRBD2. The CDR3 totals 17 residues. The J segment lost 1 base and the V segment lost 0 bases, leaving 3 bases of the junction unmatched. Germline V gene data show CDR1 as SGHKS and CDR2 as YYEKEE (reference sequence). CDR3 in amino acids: CASSLGLAGGGSYEQYF. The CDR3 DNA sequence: TGTGCCAGCAGCTTGGGACTAGCGGGAGGGGGATCCTACGAGCAGTACTTC.

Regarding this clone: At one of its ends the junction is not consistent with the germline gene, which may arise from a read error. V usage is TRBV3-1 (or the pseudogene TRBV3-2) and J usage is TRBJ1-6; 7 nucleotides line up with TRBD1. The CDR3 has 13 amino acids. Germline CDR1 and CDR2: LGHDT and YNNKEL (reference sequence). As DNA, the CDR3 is TGTGCCAGCAACCAACGGGACAGTACGCCCCTCCACTTT. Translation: CASNQRDSTPLHF.

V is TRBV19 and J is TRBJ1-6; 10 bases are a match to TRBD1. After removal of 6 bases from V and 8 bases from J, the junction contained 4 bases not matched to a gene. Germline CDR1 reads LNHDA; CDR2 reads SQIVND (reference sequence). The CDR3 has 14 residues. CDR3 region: CASSRQGADSPLHF. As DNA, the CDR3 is TGTGCCAGTAGCCGACAGGGGGCAGATTCACCCCTCCACTTT.